Following are 28 T cell receptor beta chains from one sample sequenced in a study of identical twins. TCRdb itself ran the 5' RACE reads through MiXCR, one entry per CDR3 protein. The table records about 490,000 distinct CDR3 sequences, approximately 16% of them present only once. The same data also contributed to another study, on yellow fever vaccine responses in identical twins.

The source material was CD4+ T cells sorted from blood. These receptors all come from a woman under 30 in good health.

The J gene is TRBJ2-7, the V gene TRBV5-6, with 11 bases matching TRBD1. The CDR3 is 15 amino acids. CDR1 is SGHDT, CDR2 YYEEEE, per germline. The trim removed 0 bases at V and 6 bases at J, leaving 5 bases unmatched. The CDR3, as DNA: TGTGCCAGCAGCTTGGCCGGGACAGGGGGAATCGAGCAGTACGTC. Translating gives CASSLAGTGGIEQYV.

This clonotype was observed a handful of times. The chain links TRBV21-1 to TRBJ2-1; the DNA was not compared with TRBD2, the D call given in the table. TRBV21-1 is marked as a pseudogene. The CDR3 is 23 amino acids. The CDR3, as DNA: TGTGCCAGCAGCAAAGTGAGGGGGAGGAAGAGTGGGGTAGTCACAGCCTTTTTCGATGAGCAGTTCTTC. It codes for CASSKVRGRKSGVVTAFFDEQFF.

This clonotype was seen more than once but under ten times. V usage is TRBV12-3 or TRBV12-4 and J usage is TRBJ1-3; D remains ambiguous. The CDR3 extends over 15 amino acids. V dropped 7 bases and J dropped 0 bases, with 13 bases sitting between them. The CDR3 nucleotides are TGTGCCAGCACGGGGTTTGCTAGCTCTGGAAACACCATATATTTT. Translation: CASTGFASSGNTIYF.

Comment on this clonotype: At one boundary the junction diverges from the germline segment, which might be a read error. The V and J genes are TRBV6-1 and TRBJ2-7; TRBD1 matches at 9 bases. The CDR3 runs 15 residues. From germline, CDR1 is MNHNS and CDR2 SASEGT. This CDR3 is CASSKAGTGTYEQYF. CDR3 sequence (DNA): TGTGCCAGCAGTAAAGCCGGGACAGGGACCTACGAGCAGTACTTC.

J is TRBJ1-1 and V is TRBV20-1, with D maybe TRBD1 (5 bases). Germline assignment: CDR1 DFQATT and CDR2 SNEGSKA (reference sequence). The CDR3 loop spans 13 amino acids. The chain's CDR3 is CSPQGGMNTEAFF. The DNA for the CDR3 is TGCAGCCCGCAGGGAGGTATGAACACTGAAGCTTTCTTT.

In its sample, this clonotype was seen a few times. This rearrangement joins TRBV12-3 or TRBV12-4 to TRBJ2-5; D ambiguous. The V end was cut by 6 bases, the J end by 3 bases, with 14 bases between. The CDR3 is 14 amino acids. CDR3 DNA: TGTGCCAGCAGCCCCGACAAATTTGAAGAGACCCAGTACTTC. Protein: CASSPDKFEETQYF.

There are a few counts of this clonotype. The genes are TRBV20-1 and TRBJ2-5; 12 positions agree with TRBD1. This CDR3 has 17 residues. The V and J ends lost 1 base and 4 bases, in that order; junction bases with no gene match: 10. The germline gives CDR1 DFQATT, CDR2 SNEGSKA (reference sequence). The CDR3, as DNA: TGCAGTGCTAGAGCAAATCCGGGACAGGGGGCTCGAGAGACCCAGTACTTC. Translated, it gives CSARANPGQGARETQYF.

The rearrangement joins TRBV5-1 to TRBJ2-2; 10 bases are a match to TRBD1. This CDR3 comprises 13 residues. Trimming at V came to 10 bases and at J to 3 bases, leaving 3 bases not matched to a gene. Germline CDR1 is SGHRS and CDR2 is YFSETQ. The CDR3 nucleotides are TGCGCCGCAGGGACAGGGGACACCGGGGAGCTGTTTTTT. This encodes CAAGTGDTGELFF. Combining the CDR3 with reference TRBV5-1 and TRBJ2-2 gives the whole variable domain KAGVTQTPRYLIKTRGQQVTLSCSPISGHRSVSWYQQTPGQGLQFLFEYFSETQRNKGNFPGRFSGRQFSNSRSEMNVSTLELGDSALYLCAAGTGDTGELFFGEGSRLTVL.

In its sample, this clonotype was seen a few times. The chain is built from TRBV20-1 and TRBJ2-1; 7 nucleotides match TRBD2. The CDR3 is made up of 15 amino acids. Germline V gene sequence: CDR1 DFQATT, CDR2 SNEGSKA (reference sequence). Losses at the gene ends were 3 bases for V and 6 bases for J; bases not matched to a gene: 11. Here the CDR3 reads CSASGGIRSGNEQFF. In DNA, the CDR3 is TGCAGTGCTAGCGGGGGGATACGGTCGGGCAATGAGCAGTTCTTC.

This clonotype was seen repeatedly, ten times or more. The chain combines TRBV24-1 with TRBJ2-1; D is uncertain. V lost 3 bases, J lost 5 bases, and 16 bases lay in between. Per the germline V gene, CDR1 is KGHDR and CDR2 is SFDVKD. CDR3 size: 16 residues. The CDR3 DNA reads as TGTGCCACCAGTGATGGTCGGTACTCTGAAAACAATGAGCAGTTCTTC. This gives the protein CATSDGRYSENNEQFF.

V is TRBV6-1 and J is TRBJ1-2; TRBD1 matches at 7 bases. Germline CDR1 MNHNS, CDR2 SASEGT. The V segment lost 3 bases and the J segment 2 bases; nucleotides outside the gene matches: 3. The CDR3 runs 14 residues. The CDR3 region is CASSERQGNYGYTF. CDR3 nucleotides: TGTGCCAGCAGTGAGAGACAGGGCAACTATGGCTACACCTTC.

The chain couples TRBV20-1 to TRBJ1-4, with a weak D call TRBD1 (5 bases). The CDR3 has 12 amino acids. Trimming pared 6 bases from V and 7 bases from J, leaving 12 bases between. Germline V gene lookup returns CDR1 DFQATT and CDR2 SNEGSKA (reference sequence). CDR3 DNA sequence: TGCAGTGCGGGGGTTATCGGTGAAAAACTGTTTTTT. Its protein is CSAGVIGEKLFF.

This clonotype came up a few times. The rearrangement links TRBV2 to TRBJ1-5; D gene uncertain. The V gene's germline CDR1 is SNHLY and CDR2 FYNNEI. The CDR3 totals 14 residues. V was cut by 5 bases and J by 0 bases, with 8 bases left in between. CDR3 DNA sequence: TGTGCCAGCAGTAACGGGTTTAGCAATCAGCCCCAGCATTTT. Residues: CASSNGFSNQPQHF.

The chain combines TRBV2 with TRBJ2-1, with 9 bases identical to TRBD2. The CDR3 sequence is 15 residues long. V lost 6 bases, J lost 3 bases, and 6 bases stayed unmatched. CDR1 is SNHLY, CDR2 FYNNEI, per germline. CDR3 sequence: CASRASGTVYNEQFF. The CDR3 region has the DNA TGTGCCAGCAGGGCTAGCGGGACGGTCTACAATGAGCAGTTCTTC.

This clonotype was seen a few times. The rearrangement links TRBV11-3 to TRBJ2-1; 9 nucleotides align to TRBD2. This CDR3 has 14 amino acids. J lost 14 bases, V lost 4 bases, and 12 bases had no gene match. Germline values: CDR1 SGHNT, CDR2 YENEEA. Written as DNA, the CDR3 is TGTGCCAGCAGCTCCGACACCCAGCGGGAGGTAAAGTTCTTC. This codes for CASSSDTQREVKFF.

The gene calls are TRBV28 and TRBJ2-1; the D is unclear. V lost 3 bases to trimming and J lost 7 bases, with 16 bases between them. From germline, CDR1 is MDHEN and CDR2 SYDVKM. CDR3 length: 15 residues. The CDR3 DNA is TGTGCCAGCAGTTTGTTCTGGGGTAGTAATAATGAGCAGTTCTTC. It specifies CASSLFWGSNNEQFF.

In this sample, this clonotype turned up once. The chain links TRBV25-1 to TRBJ1-1; unclear D gene. The germline V gene has CDR1 MGHDK and CDR2 SYGVNS. The ends were cut back, 5 bases at V and 1 base at J, with 8 bases in the middle. The CDR3 loop spans 13 amino acids. CDR3 bases: TGTGCCAGCAGTCAGAGCTCGAACACTGAAGCTTTCTTT. The encoded protein is CASSQSSNTEAFF.

The chain uses TRBV25-1 and TRBJ2-2, with D perhaps given as TRBD1 or TRBD2 (5 bases each). The CDR3 runs 17 residues. Germline loops: CDR1 MGHDK, CDR2 SYGVNS. V lost 0 bases to trimming and J lost 6 bases, with 17 bases between them. DNA for the CDR3: TGTGCCAGCAGTGAATATGGGCAGGGAGCCCTTGCCGGGGAGCTGTTTTTT. Translating it yields CASSEYGQGALAGELFF.

The gene calls are TRBV20-1 and TRBJ2-1, with D perhaps matching TRBD1 (5 bases). This CDR3 is built from 16 residues. Germline V lookup: CDR1 DFQATT, CDR2 SNEGSKA (reference sequence). The germline V and J ends were trimmed by 3 bases and 5 bases, with 20 bases remaining between them. The CDR3, as DNA: TGCAGTGCTAGGGAAGTCAAGGGGCTGCCCGACAATGAGCAGTTCTTC. Its translation: CSAREVKGLPDNEQFF.

This clonotype has more than one count but fewer than ten. This rearrangement joins TRBV7-9 to TRBJ1-4; D is unresolved. The V gene's germline CDR1 is SEHNR and CDR2 FQNEAQ (reference sequence). The CDR3 is made up of 17 amino acids. V was shortened by 5 bases and J by 0 bases, with 16 bases between the two germline ends. For the CDR3, the DNA is TGTGCCAGCAGCCTAAACGGACGCCGGGCAACTAATGAAAAACTGTTTTTT. Its protein is CASSLNGRRATNEKLFF.

This clonotype was seen only a few times. The V and J genes are TRBV15 and TRBJ2-1, with 12 bases aligning to TRBD2. The CDR3 has 17 amino acids. Losses at the gene ends were 0 bases for V and 8 bases for J; bases not matched to a gene: 8. CDR1 is LNHNV and CDR2 is YYDKDF in the germline V gene (reference sequence). This CDR3 reads CATSRDRASGREYEQFF. The CDR3 DNA reads TGTGCCACCAGCAGAGATAGGGCTAGCGGGAGGGAGTATGAGCAGTTCTTC. The full variable domain, completed using reference TRBV15 and TRBJ2-1, is DAMVIQNPRYQVTQFGKPVTLSCSQTLNHNVMYWYQQKSSQAPKLLFHYYDKDFNNEADTPDNFQSRRPNTSFCFLDIRSPGLGDTAMYLCATSRDRASGREYEQFFGPGTRLTVL.

This chain connects TRBV7-9 to TRBJ2-5; 10 bases match TRBD2. Germline V lookup: CDR1 SEHNR, CDR2 FQNEAQ (reference sequence). Trimming at V came to 5 bases and at J to 14 bases, leaving 8 bases not matched to a gene. The CDR3 has 12 amino acids. The CDR3 spells CASSALAGAGYF. Written as DNA, the CDR3 is TGTGCCAGCAGCGCGCTAGCGGGAGCCGGTTACTTC. The whole variable domain, remainder taken from reference TRBV7-9 and TRBJ2-5, is DTGVSQNPRHKITKRGQNVTFRCDPISEHNRLYWYRQTLGQGPEFLTYFQNEAQLEKSRLLSDRFSAERPKGSFSTLEIQRTEQGDSAMYLCASSALAGAGYFGPGTRLLVL.

At least ten counts were recorded for this clonotype. The V call is TRBV4-1, the J call TRBJ2-7, with D possibly matching TRBD2 (6 bases). CDR3 length: 13 amino acids. Germline V gene lookup returns CDR1 MGHRA and CDR2 YSYEKL. V was trimmed by 5 bases and J by 2 bases, leaving 10 bases between them. The CDR3 nucleotides are TGCGCCAGCAGCTACGAGCGGGCCTACGAGCAGTACTTC. Amino acid sequence: CASSYERAYEQYF.

V gene TRBV20-1 combines with J gene TRBJ2-7; D unclear. With 1 base removed from V and 3 bases from J, the gap between germline ends came to 4 bases. CDR3 length equals 11 residues. Germline assignment: CDR1 DFQATT and CDR2 SNEGSKA (reference sequence). The CDR3, as DNA: TGCAGTGCTAGAGTATTCTACGAGCAGTACGTC. This gives the protein CSARVFYEQYV.

This clonotype was seen a few times. This chain joins TRBV10-3 and TRBJ2-1; 9 bases agree with TRBD2. This CDR3 region has 14 residues. V dropped 6 bases and J dropped 6; count of bases not matched to a gene: 6. The germline V gene encodes CDR1 ENHRY and CDR2 SYGVKD. CDR3 nucleotide sequence: TGTGCCATCAGCCTTACTAGCGGGCTCAATGAGCAGTTCTTC. This gives the protein CAISLTSGLNEQFF.

The V call is TRBV3-1, the J call TRBJ2-2; TRBD2 matches at 8 bases. Germline lookup yields CDR1 LGHDT and CDR2 YNNKEL (reference sequence). The CDR3 extends over 17 amino acids. The ends lost 4 bases at V and 2 bases at J; junction bases unmatched: 9. The CDR3 nucleotides read TGTGCCAGCAGCCGAGAGCGGGGGACACTAAACACCGGGGAGCTGTTTTTT. This gives the protein CASSRERGTLNTGELFF.

This clonotype was seen more than once but under ten times. The V gene is TRBV15, the J gene TRBJ2-2; D call uncertain. V was pared by 0 bases and J by 9 bases, with 14 bases between. The CDR3 length is 15 residues. Per germline, CDR1 LNHNV and CDR2 YYDKDF (reference sequence). The CDR3 region has the DNA TGTGCCACCAGCAGAGAGATCGGCCAAGGGCGGGAGCTGTTTTTT. Residues: CATSREIGQGRELFF. The whole variable domain, filled in from reference TRBV15 and TRBJ2-2, reads DAMVIQNPRYQVTQFGKPVTLSCSQTLNHNVMYWYQQKSSQAPKLLFHYYDKDFNNEADTPDNFQSRRPNTSFCFLDIRSPGLGDTAMYLCATSREIGQGRELFFGEGSRLTVL.

The V gene is TRBV28, the J gene TRBJ2-7, with 7 bases aligning to TRBD1. The germline CDR1 and CDR2 sequences are MDHEN and SYDVKM. With 6 bases clipped from V and 2 bases from J, the junction kept 7 bases outside the gene matches. This CDR3 spans 14 amino acids. The chain's CDR3 is CASSDDRATYEQYF. CDR3 coding DNA: TGTGCCAGCAGCGACGACAGGGCGACCTACGAGCAGTACTTC.